These T cell receptor beta chains were read from a single sample in a study of T cells in Graves' hyperthyroidism and ophthalmopathy. Each CDR3 protein gets one entry after TCRdb re-called the multiplex PCR reads with MiXCR. The data show 640,000 or so distinct CDR3 sequences, 13% to 15% seen once. The sample consisted of blood. Source of these receptors: a young woman with Graves' ophthalmopathy. Each CDR3 is given without its conserved first and last residue. Fields, in order: J gene, V gene, clone size, CDR3 protein. A clone size is listed for some rows: how often the clone was seen (once, few, many), or a class if it is expanded.

TRBJ1-4 | TRBV5-1 | . | ASSLAQAANGKLL
TRBJ2-7 | TRBV9 | . | ASSEPGQLYEQY
TRBJ1-2 | TRBV14 | . | ASSNPVNYGYT
TRBJ1-3 | TRBV29-1 | . | SVEGAGRTGNTIY
TRBJ2-7 | TRBV20-1 | few | SARDPRQGDEQY
TRBJ2-7 | TRBV7-9 | many | ASSSSMTGAEQY
TRBJ2-3 | TRBV7-2 | few | ASSLRGNTQY
TRBJ2-7 | TRBV30 | few | AWSPGGLNEQY
TRBJ2-6 | TRBV7-2 | many | ASSTQGGSGANVLT
TRBJ2-7 | TRBV2 | many | ASTGQGNEQY
TRBJ2-7 | TRBV7-8 | . | ASRGDTTYEQY
TRBJ1-1 | TRBV19 | many | ASSIGGSEAF
TRBJ2-1 | TRBV12-3/TRBV12-4 | many | AGGTVPQGRLTFYQRDGHEQF
TRBJ2-3 | TRBV20-1 | many | SARLRLAGGTTDTQY
TRBJ2-1 | TRBV7-2 | many | ASSFKRDGEQF
TRBJ2-7 | TRBV20-1 | many | SATQLAGAEQQY
TRBJ2-3 | TRBV9 | . | ASSVRGTSGWTDTQY